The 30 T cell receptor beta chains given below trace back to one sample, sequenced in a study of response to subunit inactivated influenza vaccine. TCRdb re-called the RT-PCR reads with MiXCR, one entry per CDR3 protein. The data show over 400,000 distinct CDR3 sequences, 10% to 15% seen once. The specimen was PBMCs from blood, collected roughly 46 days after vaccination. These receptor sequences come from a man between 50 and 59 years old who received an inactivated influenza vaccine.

CDR3 in DNA: TGTGCCAGCAAGACTGGGAGGGCCGAGAATGAGCAGTTCTTC. It encodes CASKTGRAENEQFF. This chain connects TRBV6-4 to TRBJ2-1; 7 nucleotides align to TRBD2. Germline CDR1 and CDR2: MRHNA and SNTAGT. The J segment lost 7 bases and the V segment lost 7 bases, leaving 10 bases of the junction unmatched. The CDR3 consists of 14 residues.

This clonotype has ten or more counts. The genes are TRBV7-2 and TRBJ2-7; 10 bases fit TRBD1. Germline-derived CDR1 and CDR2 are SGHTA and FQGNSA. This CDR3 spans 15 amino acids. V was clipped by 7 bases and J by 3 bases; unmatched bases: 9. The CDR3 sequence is CASTQTGQGIYEQYF. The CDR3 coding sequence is TGTGCCAGCACCCAAACGGGACAGGGGATCTACGAGCAGTACTTC.

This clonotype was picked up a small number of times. CDR3 nucleotides: TGCAGTGCTAGAGCGATAGACAGTCTAATCTCCTACAATGAGCAGTTCTTC. It is translated as CSARAIDSLISYNEQFF. V gene TRBV20-1 combines with J gene TRBJ2-1; a weak D match, TRBD1 (5 bases). V was trimmed by 1 base and J by 0 bases, leaving 16 bases between them. The CDR3 sequence is 17 residues long. CDR1 DFQATT and CDR2 SNEGSKA come from the germline V gene (reference sequence).

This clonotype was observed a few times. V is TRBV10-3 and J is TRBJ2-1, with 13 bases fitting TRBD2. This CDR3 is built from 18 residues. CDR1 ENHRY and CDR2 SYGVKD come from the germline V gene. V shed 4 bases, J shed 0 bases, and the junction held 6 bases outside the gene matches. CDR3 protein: CAISGSTSGGLSYNEQFF. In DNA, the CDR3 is TGTGCCATCAGTGGTTCGACTAGCGGGGGGCTCTCCTACAATGAGCAGTTCTTC.

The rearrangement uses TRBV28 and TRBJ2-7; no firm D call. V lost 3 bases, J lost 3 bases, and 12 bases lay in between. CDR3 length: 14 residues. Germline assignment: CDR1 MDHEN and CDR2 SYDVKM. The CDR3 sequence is CASSLLPRLYEQYF. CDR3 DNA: TGTGCCAGCAGTTTGCTTCCGCGGCTCTACGAGCAGTACTTC.

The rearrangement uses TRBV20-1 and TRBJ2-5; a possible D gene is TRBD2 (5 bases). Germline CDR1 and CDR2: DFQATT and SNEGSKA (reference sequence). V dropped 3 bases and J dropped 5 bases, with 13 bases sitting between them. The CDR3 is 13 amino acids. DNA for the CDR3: TGCAGTGCTAGGAGGACTGGCGGGGAGACCCAGTACTTC. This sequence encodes CSARRTGGETQYF.

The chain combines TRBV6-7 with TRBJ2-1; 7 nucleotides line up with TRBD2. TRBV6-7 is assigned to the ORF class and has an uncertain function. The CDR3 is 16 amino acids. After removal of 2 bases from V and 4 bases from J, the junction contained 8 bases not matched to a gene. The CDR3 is CASSYPGTSDYNEQFF. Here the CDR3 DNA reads TGTGCCAGCAGTTACCCCGGCACTAGCGATTACAATGAGCAGTTCTTC.

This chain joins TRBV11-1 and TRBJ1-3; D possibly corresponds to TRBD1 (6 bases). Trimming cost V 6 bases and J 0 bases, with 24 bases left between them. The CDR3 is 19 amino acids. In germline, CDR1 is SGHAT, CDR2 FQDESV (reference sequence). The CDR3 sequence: CASRPPGASGKPSGNTIYF. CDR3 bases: TGTGCCAGCAGACCCCCGGGGGCTTCCGGAAAGCCCTCTGGAAACACCATATATTTT.

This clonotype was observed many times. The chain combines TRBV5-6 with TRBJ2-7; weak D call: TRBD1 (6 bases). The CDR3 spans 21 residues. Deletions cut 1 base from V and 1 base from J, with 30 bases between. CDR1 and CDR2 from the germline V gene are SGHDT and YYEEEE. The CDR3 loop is CASSLRTEASGAIVASYEQYF. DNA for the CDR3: TGTGCCAGCAGCTTGAGGACAGAGGCGAGCGGAGCTATAGTGGCTTCCTACGAGCAGTACTTC.

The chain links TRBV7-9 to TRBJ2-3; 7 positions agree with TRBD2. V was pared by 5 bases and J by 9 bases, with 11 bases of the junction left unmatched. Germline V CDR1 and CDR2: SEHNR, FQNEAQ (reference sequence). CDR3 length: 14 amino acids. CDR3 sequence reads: CASSQSLSGDTQYF. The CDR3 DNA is TGTGCCAGCAGCCAGAGCCTCAGCGGGGACACGCAGTATTTT.

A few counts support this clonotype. The CDR3 is CASSQEGAKTQYF. The CDR3 bases are TGCGCCAGCAGCCAAGAAGGGGCAAAGACCCAGTACTTC. V gene TRBV4-1 combines with J gene TRBJ2-5; possible D gene TRBD1, 5 bases. This CDR3 spans 13 amino acids. The germline gives CDR1 MGHRA, CDR2 YSYEKL. The V end lost 0 bases, the J end lost 6 bases, and 8 bases lay between the germline ends.

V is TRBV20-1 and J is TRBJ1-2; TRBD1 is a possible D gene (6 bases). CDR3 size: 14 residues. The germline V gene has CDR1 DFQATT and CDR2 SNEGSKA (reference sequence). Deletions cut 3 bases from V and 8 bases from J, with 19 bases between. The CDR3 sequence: CSARGVTGARGYTF. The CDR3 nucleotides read TGCAGTGCTAGGGGGGTGACGGGGGCGCGGGGCTACACCTTC.

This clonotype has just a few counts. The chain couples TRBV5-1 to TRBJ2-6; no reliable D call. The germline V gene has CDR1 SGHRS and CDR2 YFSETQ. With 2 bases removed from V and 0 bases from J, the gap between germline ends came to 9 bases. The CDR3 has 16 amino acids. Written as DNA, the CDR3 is TGCGCCAGCAGCTTTTGGGCATTCTCTGGGGCCAACGTCCTGACTTTC. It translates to CASSFWAFSGANVLTF.

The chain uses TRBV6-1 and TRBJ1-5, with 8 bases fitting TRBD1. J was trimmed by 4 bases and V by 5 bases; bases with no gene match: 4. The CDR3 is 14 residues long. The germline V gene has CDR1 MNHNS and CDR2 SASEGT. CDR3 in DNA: TGTGCCAGCAGTATGACAGGGGTTAATCAGCCCCAGCATTTT. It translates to CASSMTGVNQPQHF.

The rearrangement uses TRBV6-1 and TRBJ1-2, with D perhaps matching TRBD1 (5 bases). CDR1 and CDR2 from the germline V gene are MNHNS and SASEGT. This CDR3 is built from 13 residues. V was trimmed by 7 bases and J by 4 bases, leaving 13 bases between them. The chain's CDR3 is CASKRAGGYGYTF. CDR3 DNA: TGTGCCAGCAAAAGGGCTGGGGGCTATGGCTACACCTTC.

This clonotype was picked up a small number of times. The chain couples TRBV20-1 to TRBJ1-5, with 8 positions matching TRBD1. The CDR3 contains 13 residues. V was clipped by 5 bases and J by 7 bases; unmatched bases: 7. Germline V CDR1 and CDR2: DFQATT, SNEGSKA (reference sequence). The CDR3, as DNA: TGCAGTGCTGAACAGGGGGGCGTGCAGCCCCAGCATTTT. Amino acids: CSAEQGGVQPQHF.

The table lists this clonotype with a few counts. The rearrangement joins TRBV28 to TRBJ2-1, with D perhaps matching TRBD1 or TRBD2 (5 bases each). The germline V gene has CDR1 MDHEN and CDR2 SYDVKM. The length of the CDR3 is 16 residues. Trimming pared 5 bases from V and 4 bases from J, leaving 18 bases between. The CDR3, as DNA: TGTGCCAGCAGTGTAAATCTCCCGGGGCTGTACAATGAGCAGTTCTTC. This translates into CASSVNLPGLYNEQFF.

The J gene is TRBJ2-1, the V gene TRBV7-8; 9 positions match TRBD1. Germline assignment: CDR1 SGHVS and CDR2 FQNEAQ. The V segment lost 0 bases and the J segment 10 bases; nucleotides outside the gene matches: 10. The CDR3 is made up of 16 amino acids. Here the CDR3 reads CASSLAMGRDREEQFF. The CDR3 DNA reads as TGTGCCAGCAGCTTAGCGATGGGGCGGGACAGGGAAGAGCAGTTCTTC.

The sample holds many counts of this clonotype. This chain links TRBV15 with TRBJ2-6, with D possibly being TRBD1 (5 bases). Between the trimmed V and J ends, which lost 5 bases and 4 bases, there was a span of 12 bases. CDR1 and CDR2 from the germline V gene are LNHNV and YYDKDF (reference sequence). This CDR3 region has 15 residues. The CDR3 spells CATSSRTTGANVLTF. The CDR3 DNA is TGTGCCACCAGCTCCCGGACAACCGGGGCCAACGTCCTGACTTTC.

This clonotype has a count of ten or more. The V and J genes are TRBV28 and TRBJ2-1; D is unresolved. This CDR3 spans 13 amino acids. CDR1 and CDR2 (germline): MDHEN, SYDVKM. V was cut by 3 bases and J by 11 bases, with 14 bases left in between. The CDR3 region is CASSFRFGYQQFF. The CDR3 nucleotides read TGTGCCAGCAGTTTCCGCTTCGGGTACCAGCAGTTCTTC.

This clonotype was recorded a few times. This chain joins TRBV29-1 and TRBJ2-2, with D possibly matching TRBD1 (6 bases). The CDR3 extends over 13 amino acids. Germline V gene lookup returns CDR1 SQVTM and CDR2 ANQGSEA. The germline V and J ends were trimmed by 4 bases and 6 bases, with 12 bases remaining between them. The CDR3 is CSVVWGRAGELFF. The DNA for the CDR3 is TGCAGCGTTGTGTGGGGGCGGGCCGGGGAGCTGTTTTTT.

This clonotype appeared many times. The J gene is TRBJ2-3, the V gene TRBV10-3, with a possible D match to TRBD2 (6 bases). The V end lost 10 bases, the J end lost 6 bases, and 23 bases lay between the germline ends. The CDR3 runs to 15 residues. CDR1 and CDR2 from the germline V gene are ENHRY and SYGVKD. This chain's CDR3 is CASQGRELSSDTQYF. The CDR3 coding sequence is TGTGCCAGCCAAGGCCGGGAGCTCTCGTCGGATACGCAGTATTTT.

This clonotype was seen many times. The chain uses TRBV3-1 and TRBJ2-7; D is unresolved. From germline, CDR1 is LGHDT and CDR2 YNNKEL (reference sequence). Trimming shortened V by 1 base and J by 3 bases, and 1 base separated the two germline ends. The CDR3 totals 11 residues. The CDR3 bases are TGTGCCAGCAGCCAAGGCTACGAGCAGTACTTC. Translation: CASSQGYEQYF.

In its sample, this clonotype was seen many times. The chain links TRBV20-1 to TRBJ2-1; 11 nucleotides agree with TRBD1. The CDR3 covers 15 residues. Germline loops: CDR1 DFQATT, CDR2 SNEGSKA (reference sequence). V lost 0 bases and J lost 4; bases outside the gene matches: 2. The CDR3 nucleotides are TGCAGTGCTAGAGAGTGGGACAGGGGGTACAATGAGCAGTTCTTC. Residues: CSAREWDRGYNEQFF.

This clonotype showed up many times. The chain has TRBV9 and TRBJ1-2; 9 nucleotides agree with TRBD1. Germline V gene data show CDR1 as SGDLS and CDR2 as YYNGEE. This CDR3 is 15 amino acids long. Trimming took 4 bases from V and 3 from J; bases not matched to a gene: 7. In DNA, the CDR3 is TGTGCCAGCAGCACCGGGACAGGGTCCGACTATGGCTACACCTTC. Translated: CASSTGTGSDYGYTF.

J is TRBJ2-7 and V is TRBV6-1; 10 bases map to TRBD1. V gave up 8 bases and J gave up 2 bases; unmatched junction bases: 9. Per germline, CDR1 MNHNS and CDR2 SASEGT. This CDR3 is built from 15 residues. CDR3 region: CASSTRDRGAYEQYF. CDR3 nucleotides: TGTGCCAGCTCCACCCGGGACAGGGGTGCCTACGAGCAGTACTTC.

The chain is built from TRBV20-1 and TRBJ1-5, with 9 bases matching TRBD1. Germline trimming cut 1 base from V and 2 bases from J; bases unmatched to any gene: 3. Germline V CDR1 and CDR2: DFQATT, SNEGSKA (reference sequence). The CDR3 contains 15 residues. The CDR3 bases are TGCAGTGCTAGAGGGGACAGGGCAGGCAATCAGCCCCAGCATTTT. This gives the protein CSARGDRAGNQPQHF.

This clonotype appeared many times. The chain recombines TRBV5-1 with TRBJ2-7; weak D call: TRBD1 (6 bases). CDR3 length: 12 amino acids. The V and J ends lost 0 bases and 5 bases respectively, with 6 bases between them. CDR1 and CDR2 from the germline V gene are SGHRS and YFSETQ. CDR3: CASSLAGDEQYF. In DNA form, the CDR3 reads TGCGCCAGCAGCTTGGCAGGGGACGAGCAGTACTTC.

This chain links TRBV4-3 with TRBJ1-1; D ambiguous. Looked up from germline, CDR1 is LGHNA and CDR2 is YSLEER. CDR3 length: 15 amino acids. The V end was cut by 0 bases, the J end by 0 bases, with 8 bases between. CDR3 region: CASSQEATVNTEAFF. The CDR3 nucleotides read TGCGCCAGCAGCCAAGAGGCCACTGTGAACACTGAAGCTTTCTTT.

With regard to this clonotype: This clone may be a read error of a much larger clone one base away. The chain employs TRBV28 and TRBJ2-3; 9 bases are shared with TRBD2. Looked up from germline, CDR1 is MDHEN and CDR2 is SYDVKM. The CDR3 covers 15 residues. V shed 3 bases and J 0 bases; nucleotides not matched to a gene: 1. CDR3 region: CASSFTSGSTDTQYF. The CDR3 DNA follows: TGTGCCAGCAGTTTTACTAGCGGGAGCACAGATACGCAGTATTTT.